This is a list of T cell receptor beta chains from one sample in a study of T cell responses to AZD1222 COVID-19 vaccine. Produced via immunoSEQ multiplex PCR; TCRdb's table is partial and in-frame only. Found here are some 100,000 clones, approximately 87% of them singletons; the top ten hold roughly 4.2%. The sequencing used peripheral blood, collected on day 0 of MenACWY control vaccination. The receptors come from an adult in good health. Each CDR3 is given with its conserved first and last residue. D genes are given only for firm matches. Rows give clone size only sometimes, using once, few, many, or a class for an expanded clone.

size: -; D: -; V: TRBV6-6; J: TRBJ1-3; DNA: TGTGCCAGCAGGGGAAATCCCTCGGTTTCTGGAAACACCATATATTTT; CDR3: CASRGNPSVSGNTIYF
size: -; D: -; V: TRBV19; J: TRBJ2-1; DNA: TGTGCAGTTCGACCGGGGAGTTCCTACAATGAGCAGTTCTTC; CDR3: CAVRPGSSYNEQFF
size: -; D: -; V: TRBV19; J: TRBJ1-2; DNA: TGTGCCAGTAGTAGGTTTAACTATGGCTACACCTTC; CDR3: CASSRFNYGYTF
size: -; D: TRBD2; V: TRBV4-2; J: TRBJ2-1; DNA: TGTGCCAGCAGCCCCGTGCTAGCGGGCTCCTACAATGAGCAGTTCTTC; CDR3: CASSPVLAGSYNEQFF
size: -; D: -; V: TRBV12-3/TRBV12-4; J: TRBJ2-7; DNA: TGTGCCAGCTCCCTCCGAGAGCAGTACTTC; CDR3: CASSLREQYF
size: -; D: -; V: TRBV6-2/TRBV6-3; J: TRBJ1-2; DNA: TGTGCCAGCAGCCCCGGGACAAACTATGGCTACACCTTC; CDR3: CASSPGTNYGYTF
size: once; D: -; V: TRBV16; J: TRBJ1-3; DNA: TGTGCCAGCAGCCAATTGAGACTTAGCTCTGGAAACACCATATATTTT; CDR3: CASSQLRLSSGNTIYF
size: -; D: TRBD1; V: TRBV28; J: TRBJ2-6; DNA: TGTGCCAGCAGTTTATCCGGGACAGCTGGGGCCAACGTCCTGACTTTC; CDR3: CASSLSGTAGANVLTF
size: -; D: TRBD1; V: TRBV11-2; J: TRBJ1-5; DNA: TGTGCCAGCAGCCCCCCAGGGGGTCAGCCCCAGCATTTT; CDR3: CASSPPGGQPQHF
size: -; D: -; V: TRBV11-2; J: TRBJ2-3; DNA: TGTGCCAGCAGCTGGAGGGGTGGCACAGATACGCAGTATTTT; CDR3: CASSWRGGTDTQYF
size: -; D: -; V: TRBV7-8; J: TRBJ1-5; DNA: TGTGCCAGCAGAATGAGCCCGGGTGATAGCAATCAGCCCCAGCATTTT; CDR3: CASRMSPGDSNQPQHF
size: -; D: TRBD1; V: TRBV11-3; J: TRBJ1-6; DNA: TGTGCCAGCAGCTTGGGACAGCTTAACTCACCCCTCCACTTT; CDR3: CASSLGQLNSPLHF
size: -; D: TRBD1; V: TRBV25-1; J: TRBJ2-3; DNA: TGTGCCAGCAGTGAATGGGGACAGGGGGTCACAGATACGCAGTATTTT; CDR3: CASSEWGQGVTDTQYF
size: -; D: TRBD1; V: TRBV19; J: TRBJ1-3; DNA: TGTGCCACGTCGTTTGACAGGGAAGCTGGAAACACCATATATTTT; CDR3: CATSFDREAGNTIYF
size: -; D: -; V: TRBV5-1; J: TRBJ1-5; DNA: TGCGCCAGCAGCTTGCTTGGGAATCAGCCCCAGCATTTT; CDR3: CASSLLGNQPQHF
size: -; D: TRBD1; V: TRBV5-1; J: TRBJ2-1; DNA: TGCGCCAGCAGCTTGGCCGGGGACAGGGATAAGGATGAGCAGTTCTTC; CDR3: CASSLAGDRDKDEQFF
size: -; D: TRBD2; V: TRBV6-1; J: TRBJ2-1; DNA: TGTGCCAGCAGTGAATTTGGGGGAGGGCCGATGGATGAGCAGTTCTTC; CDR3: CASSEFGGGPMDEQFF
size: -; D: -; V: TRBV4-3; J: TRBJ1-4; DNA: TGCGCCAGCAGCCAAGGGGAGAAACTGTTTTTT; CDR3: CASSQGEKLFF
size: -; D: -; V: TRBV28; J: TRBJ2-2; DNA: TGTGCCAGCAGCTACTCGGGATTCAACACCGGGGAGCTGTTTTTT; CDR3: CASSYSGFNTGELFF
size: -; D: -; V: TRBV29-1; J: TRBJ2-7; DNA: TGCAGCGTTGAAGTCCGGAGGGACTCTACGGAGCAGTACTTC; CDR3: CSVEVRRDSTEQYF
size: -; D: TRBD2; V: TRBV19; J: TRBJ2-2; DNA: TGTGCCAGTACCCCTGGACTAGACGCGCACGGGGAGCTGTTTTTT; CDR3: CASTPGLDAHGELFF
size: -; D: -; V: TRBV4-1; J: TRBJ1-2; DNA: TGCGCCAGCAGCCAATCTCCCGGGATGAGAGGTGGCTACACCTTC; CDR3: CASSQSPGMRGGYTF
size: -; D: -; V: TRBV18; J: TRBJ1-1; DNA: TGTGCCAGCTCACCAGAGATGGGGAACACTGAAGCTTTCTTT; CDR3: CASSPEMGNTEAFF
size: -; D: TRBD1; V: TRBV5-4; J: TRBJ2-3; DNA: TGTGCCAGCAGCTTGGGCCCACAGGGGGATACGCAGTATTTT; CDR3: CASSLGPQGDTQYF
size: few; D: -; V: TRBV29-1; J: TRBJ1-1; DNA: TGCAGCGTGGTGTCCGGGGTCACTGAAGCTTTCTTT; CDR3: CSVVSGVTEAFF
size: few; D: TRBD2; V: TRBV6-4; J: TRBJ2-1; DNA: TGTGCCAGCAGTCAAGCGGGGGCAGCTGATGAGCAGTTCTTC; CDR3: CASSQAGAADEQFF
size: -; D: -; V: TRBV4-2; J: TRBJ1-5; DNA: TGTGCCAGCAGCCAAGTATCGGGGTTTCTGGGTCGGGGTGACAATCAGCCCCAGCATTTT; CDR3: CASSQVSGFLGRGDNQPQHF
size: -; D: -; V: TRBV3-1/TRBV3-2; J: TRBJ1-2; DNA: TGTGCCAGCAGCCATGCGGGTTATTCAGTTGTCTACACCTTC; CDR3: CASSHAGYSVVYTF
size: few; D: -; V: TRBV6-6; J: TRBJ1-5; DNA: TGTGCCAGCAACCCAGGGTCGGGCAATCAGCCCCAGCATTTT; CDR3: CASNPGSGNQPQHF
size: few; D: -; V: TRBV6-5; J: TRBJ2-7; DNA: TGTGCCAGCAGTCTGGACAGACACTCCTACGAGCAGTACTTC; CDR3: CASSLDRHSYEQYF
size: -; D: TRBD2; V: TRBV10-3; J: TRBJ2-1; DNA: TGTGCCATCAGTGACTTTAGGACTAGCGGGAGTAGGTCCTACAATGAGCAGTTCTTC; CDR3: CAISDFRTSGSRSYNEQFF
size: -; D: -; V: TRBV4-3; J: TRBJ2-2; DNA: TGCGCCAGCAGCCAGCTAACCGGGGAGCTGTTTTTT; CDR3: CASSQLTGELFF
size: -; D: TRBD1; V: TRBV15; J: TRBJ1-3; DNA: TGTGCCACCAGCAGAGGGACAGGTCTCTCTGGAAACACCATATATTTT; CDR3: CATSRGTGLSGNTIYF
size: -; D: -; V: TRBV9; J: TRBJ2-2; DNA: TGTGCCAGCAGCGTACCCCCCGGGGGTGACACCGGGGAGCTGTTTTTT; CDR3: CASSVPPGGDTGELFF
size: -; D: -; V: TRBV3-1/TRBV3-2; J: TRBJ1-2; DNA: TGTGCCAGCCTAGTCCAGGGATATGGCTACACCTTC; CDR3: CASLVQGYGYTF
size: -; D: TRBD1; V: TRBV3-1/TRBV3-2; J: TRBJ1-2; DNA: TGTGCCAGCAGCCACAGGGACAGGGGGACCGGTGGCTACACCTTC; CDR3: CASSHRDRGTGGYTF
size: few; D: TRBD2; V: TRBV29-1; J: TRBJ2-1; DNA: TGCAGCGCCACGCTGGGGACTACCTCCTACAATGAGCAGTTCTTC; CDR3: CSATLGTTSYNEQFF
size: -; D: -; V: TRBV6-4; J: TRBJ1-2; DNA: TGTGCCAGCAGTGACGTCGTCGTTACCCGACATGGCTACACCTTC; CDR3: CASSDVVVTRHGYTF
size: -; D: -; V: TRBV28; J: TRBJ1-1; DNA: TGTGCCAGCAGTTTAACAGGGTACATGAACACTGAAGCTTTCTTT; CDR3: CASSLTGYMNTEAFF
size: -; D: -; V: TRBV5-4; J: TRBJ1-1; DNA: TGTGCCAGCAGCGCGGAACTTAGGAACACTGAAGCTTTCTTT; CDR3: CASSAELRNTEAFF
size: -; D: -; V: TRBV7-9; J: TRBJ1-1; DNA: TGTGCCAGCAGCTTAGTCCCAGGGTCTCGAAACACTGAAGCTTTCTTT; CDR3: CASSLVPGSRNTEAFF
size: -; D: TRBD1; V: TRBV3-1/TRBV3-2; J: TRBJ2-7; DNA: TGTGCCAGCAGCCTTTTCGACAGGGCCCACGAGCAGTACTTC; CDR3: CASSLFDRAHEQYF
size: -; D: TRBD1; V: TRBV7-3; J: TRBJ2-1; DNA: TGTGCCAGTGCAAGGACAGGGACCTACAATGAGCAGTTCTTC; CDR3: CASARTGTYNEQFF
size: -; D: -; V: TRBV9; J: TRBJ1-5; DNA: TGTGCCAGCAGCGTCACCGGGGGCGGCAATCAGCCCCAGCATTTT; CDR3: CASSVTGGGNQPQHF
size: -; D: TRBD2; V: TRBV7-8; J: TRBJ2-5; DNA: TGTGCCAGCAGCCCCCATGGCGGGGGGACACGAGAGACCCAGTACTTC; CDR3: CASSPHGGGTRETQYF
size: -; D: TRBD1; V: TRBV5-1; J: TRBJ2-4; DNA: TGCGCCAGCAGTTCCGGGACAGGGAGGGTCATTCAGTACTTC; CDR3: CASSSGTGRVIQYF
size: -; D: -; V: TRBV12-5; J: TRBJ2-3; DNA: TGTGCTAGTGGTTTGGGTCTGGACGCAATCACAGATACGCAGTATTTT; CDR3: CASGLGLDAITDTQYF
size: -; D: -; V: TRBV7-8; J: TRBJ1-2; DNA: TGTGCCAGCAGCTTAGCCCCGGGGGTGAGGGGCTACACCTTC; CDR3: CASSLAPGVRGYTF
size: -; D: -; V: TRBV11-2; J: TRBJ1-2; DNA: TGTGCCAGCAGCTTGAGTGGCAGCCTCACTAACTATGGCTACACCTTC; CDR3: CASSLSGSLTNYGYTF
size: few; D: -; V: TRBV3-1/TRBV3-2; J: TRBJ1-3; DNA: TGTGCCAGCAGCCTGACGGGCTCTGGAAACACCATATATTTT; CDR3: CASSLTGSGNTIYF
size: -; D: TRBD1; V: TRBV11-2; J: TRBJ2-5; DNA: TGTGCCAGCAGCTTAGGGACAGGGGACCGAGAGACCCAGTACTTC; CDR3: CASSLGTGDRETQYF